This T cell receptor (beta chain) was sequenced during a study of blood T cell repertoires in COVID-19. Background on the study: PBMCs, B-cell-depleted T cells, or T cells were the source of the cDNA or gDNA that made up the material.

Germline CDR1 SGHVS, CDR2 FNYEAQ. The CDR3 is made up of 16 amino acids. The V end lost 2 bases, the J end lost 2 bases, and 12 bases lay between the germline ends. The authors' processing: It was from reference gene primer amplification that nucleated cell counts were estimated. Here immunoSEQ multiplex PCR was the method, and the copy in TCRdb shows in-frame clones only, minus some. The DNA was the basis for D and trimming; V, J and clone size are from that table. Here the sample spans 250,000 to 350,000 clones, roughly nine tenths being singletons. The sequence was obtained from a man aged 18 to 29 with active or convalescent COVID-19. This chain connects TRBV7-6 to TRBJ2-2; tentative D call: TRBD2 (6 bases). The specimen sequenced was peripheral blood. The CDR3 loop is CASSLSGTPNTGELFF. The CDR3, as DNA: TGTGCCAGCAGCTTATCTGGGACTCCTAACACCGGGGAGCTGTTTTTT. Based on the CDR3 plus reference TRBV7-6 and TRBJ2-2, the full variable domain is GAGVSQSPRYKVTKRGQDVALRCDPISGHVSLYWYRQALGQGPEFLTYFNYEAQQDKSGLPNDRFSAERPEGSISTLTIQRTEQRDSAMYRCASSLSGTPNTGELFFGEGSRLTVL.